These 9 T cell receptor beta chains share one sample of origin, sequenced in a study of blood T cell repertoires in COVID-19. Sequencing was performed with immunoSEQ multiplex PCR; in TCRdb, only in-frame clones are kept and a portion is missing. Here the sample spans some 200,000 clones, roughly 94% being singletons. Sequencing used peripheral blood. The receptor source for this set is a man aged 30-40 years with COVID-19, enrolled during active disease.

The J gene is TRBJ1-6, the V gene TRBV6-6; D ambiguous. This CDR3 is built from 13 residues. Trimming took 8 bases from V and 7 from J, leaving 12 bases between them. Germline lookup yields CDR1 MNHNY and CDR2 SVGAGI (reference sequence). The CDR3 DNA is TGTGCCAGCGGGCTATATCGGAATTCACCCCTCCACTTT. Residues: CASGLYRNSPLHF.

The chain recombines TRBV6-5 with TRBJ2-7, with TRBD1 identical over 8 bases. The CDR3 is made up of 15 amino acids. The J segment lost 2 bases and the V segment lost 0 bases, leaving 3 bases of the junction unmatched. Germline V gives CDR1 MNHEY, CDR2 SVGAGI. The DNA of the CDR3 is TGTGCCAGCAGTTACTCTGGGGACAGGACCTACGAGCAGTACTTC. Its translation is CASSYSGDRTYEQYF.

The CDR3 reads CASSQVGENQPQHF. The CDR3 DNA sequence: TGCGCCAGCAGCCAAGTTGGGGAGAATCAGCCCCAGCATTTT. The chain uses TRBV4-1 and TRBJ1-5; D not certain. V was shortened by 1 base and J by 4 bases, with 8 bases between the two germline ends. This CDR3 spans 14 amino acids. Germline V gene sequence: CDR1 MGHRA, CDR2 YSYEKL.

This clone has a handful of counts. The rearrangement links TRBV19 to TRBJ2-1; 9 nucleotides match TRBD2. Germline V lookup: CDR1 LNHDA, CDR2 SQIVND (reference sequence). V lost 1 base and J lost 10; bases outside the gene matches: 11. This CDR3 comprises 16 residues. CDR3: CASSIGAGLATGEQFF. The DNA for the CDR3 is TGTGCCAGTAGTATAGGCGCCGGACTAGCGACGGGCGAGCAGTTCTTC. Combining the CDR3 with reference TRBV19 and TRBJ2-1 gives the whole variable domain DGGITQSPKYLFRKEGQNVTLSCEQNLNHDAMYWYRQDPGQGLRLIYYSQIVNDFQKGDIAEGYSVSREKKESFPLTVTSAQKNPTAFYLCASSIGAGLATGEQFFGPGTRLTVL.

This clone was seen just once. CDR3: CASSQDSNYGYTF. The DNA for the CDR3 is TGTGCCAGCAGCCAGGACAGTAACTATGGCTACACCTTC. The J gene is TRBJ1-2, the V gene TRBV6-5; a possible D gene is TRBD1 (6 bases). CDR1 and CDR2 (germline): MNHEY, SVGAGI. This CDR3 is built from 13 residues. Between the trimmed V and J ends, which lost 6 bases and 1 base, there was a span of 9 bases.

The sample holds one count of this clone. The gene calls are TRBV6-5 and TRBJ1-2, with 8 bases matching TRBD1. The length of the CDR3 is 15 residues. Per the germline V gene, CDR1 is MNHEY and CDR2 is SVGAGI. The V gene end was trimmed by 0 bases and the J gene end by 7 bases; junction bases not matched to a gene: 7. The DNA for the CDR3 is TGTGCCAGCAGTTACTCCCGGACAGGGAGGTTTGGCTACACCTTC. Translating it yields CASSYSRTGRFGYTF.

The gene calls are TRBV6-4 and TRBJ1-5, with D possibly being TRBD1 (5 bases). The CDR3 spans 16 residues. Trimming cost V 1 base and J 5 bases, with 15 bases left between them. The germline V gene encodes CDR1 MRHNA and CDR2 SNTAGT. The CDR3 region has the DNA TGTGCCAGCAGTGACTTTGCAGGACGGGGGGATCAGCCCCAGCATTTT. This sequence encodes CASSDFAGRGDQPQHF.

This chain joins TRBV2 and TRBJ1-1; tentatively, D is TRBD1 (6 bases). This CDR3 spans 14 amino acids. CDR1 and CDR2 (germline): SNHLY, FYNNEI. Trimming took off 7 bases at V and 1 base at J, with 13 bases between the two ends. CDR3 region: CASNRLQGNTEAFF. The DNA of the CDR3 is TGTGCCAGCAACCGACTACAGGGGAACACTGAAGCTTTCTTT. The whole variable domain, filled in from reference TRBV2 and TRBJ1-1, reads EPEVTQTPSHQVTQMGQEVILRCVPISNHLYFYWYRQILGQKVEFLVSFYNNEISEKSEIFDDQFSVERPDGSNFTLKIRSTKLEDSAMYFCASNRLQGNTEAFFGQGTRLTVV.

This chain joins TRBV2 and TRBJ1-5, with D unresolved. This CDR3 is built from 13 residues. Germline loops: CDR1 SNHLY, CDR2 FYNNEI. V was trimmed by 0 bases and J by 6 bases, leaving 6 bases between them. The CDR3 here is CASSEAWAQPQHF. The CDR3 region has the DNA TGTGCCAGCAGTGAAGCGTGGGCTCAGCCCCAGCATTTT.